Listed below are T cell receptor beta chains from one sample, sequenced in a study of blood T cell repertoires in COVID-19. Clones were read by immunoSEQ multiplex PCR, and TCRdb kept only the in-frame ones, dropping some. The sample yields about 120,000 clones, 80% to 90% seen once. Sample: peripheral blood. The receptors here all came from a human donor in a cohort sampled during active COVID-19. Both conserved end residues are part of each CDR3. The order of the fields is J gene, D gene, V gene, clone size, CDR3 DNA, CDR3 protein. A D gene is named only where the DNA matches it firmly. Not every row has a clone size; where given, it reads once, few, many or a size class.

j_gene: TRBJ2-3; d_gene: NA; v_gene: TRBV7-2; abundance: NA; CDR3nt: TGTGCCAGCAGCTTAGGGACTGGTTACACAGATACGCAGTATTTT; CDR3aa: CASSLGTGYTDTQYF
j_gene: TRBJ1-6; d_gene: NA; v_gene: TRBV5-1; abundance: NA; CDR3nt: TGCGCCAGCAGCTTGGACCCCACCGGGCCCCTCCACTTT; CDR3aa: CASSLDPTGPLHF
j_gene: TRBJ2-2; d_gene: NA; v_gene: TRBV27; abundance: NA; CDR3nt: TGTGCCAGCAGAGGGGGGAACACCGGGGAGCTGTTTTTT; CDR3aa: CASRGGNTGELFF
j_gene: TRBJ2-7; d_gene: TRBD2; v_gene: TRBV5-1; abundance: NA; CDR3nt: TGCGCCAGCAGTCCCTCATGGACTAGCCCCTACGAGCAGTACTTC; CDR3aa: CASSPSWTSPYEQYF
j_gene: TRBJ2-1; d_gene: TRBD2; v_gene: TRBV24-1; abundance: NA; CDR3nt: TGTGCCACCAGTGATCAGAGCGGGGGGAGTAATGAGCAGTTCTTC; CDR3aa: CATSDQSGGSNEQFF
j_gene: TRBJ1-1; d_gene: NA; v_gene: TRBV6-6; abundance: once; CDR3nt: TGTGCCAGCAGTTACTCGGCGGGGACTGAAGCTTTCTTT; CDR3aa: CASSYSAGTEAFF
j_gene: TRBJ1-1; d_gene: NA; v_gene: TRBV11-2; abundance: NA; CDR3nt: TGTGCCAGCAGCCCTAAGACAGGATACACTGAAGCTTTCTTT; CDR3aa: CASSPKTGYTEAFF
j_gene: TRBJ1-6; d_gene: TRBD1; v_gene: TRBV7-8; abundance: NA; CDR3nt: TGTGCCAGCAGCAGAGGGGGACAGGGTGGCTCACCCCTCCACTTT; CDR3aa: CASSRGGQGGSPLHF
j_gene: TRBJ2-7; d_gene: NA; v_gene: TRBV5-6; abundance: NA; CDR3nt: TGTGCCAGCAGCTTGGTTAGTAGCTACGAGCAGTACTTC; CDR3aa: CASSLVSSYEQYF
j_gene: TRBJ2-6; d_gene: NA; v_gene: TRBV24-1; abundance: NA; CDR3nt: TGTGCCACCAGTGAACGGACAGCATCTGGGGCCAACGTCCTGACTTTC; CDR3aa: CATSERTASGANVLTF
j_gene: TRBJ1-2; d_gene: NA; v_gene: TRBV6-5; abundance: NA; CDR3nt: TGTGCCAGCATAACCCACGCGAACTATGGCTACACCTTC; CDR3aa: CASITHANYGYTF
j_gene: TRBJ1-4; d_gene: NA; v_gene: TRBV28; abundance: NA; CDR3nt: TGTGCCAGCAATATTTTCGGTGGGGGGATGGATGAAAAACTGTTTTTT; CDR3aa: CASNIFGGGMDEKLFF
j_gene: TRBJ2-2; d_gene: NA; v_gene: TRBV5-1; abundance: NA; CDR3nt: TGCGCCAGCAGCTTGAGCTCCTGGAACACCGGGGAGCTGTTTTTT; CDR3aa: CASSLSSWNTGELFF
j_gene: TRBJ2-3; d_gene: TRBD2; v_gene: TRBV28; abundance: NA; CDR3nt: TGTGCCAGCAGCTTAGCGGGGGCGAGCACAGATACGCAGTATTTT; CDR3aa: CASSLAGASTDTQYF
j_gene: TRBJ1-1; d_gene: NA; v_gene: TRBV5-1; abundance: NA; CDR3nt: TGCGCCAGCAGCTATGACAAGAACACTGAAGCTTTCTTT; CDR3aa: CASSYDKNTEAFF
j_gene: TRBJ2-1; d_gene: TRBD1; v_gene: TRBV7-8; abundance: once; CDR3nt: TGTGCCAGCAGCTCCCACCAACAAACAGGGGGTGAGCAGTTCTTC; CDR3aa: CASSSHQQTGGEQFF
j_gene: TRBJ2-7; d_gene: TRBD1; v_gene: TRBV6-5; abundance: NA; CDR3nt: TGTGCCAGCACGTCGACAGGGGTCCACGAGCAGTACTTC; CDR3aa: CASTSTGVHEQYF
j_gene: TRBJ2-3; d_gene: NA; v_gene: TRBV20-1; abundance: NA; CDR3nt: TGCAGTGCCAGTCCCGCTAGCGATGCCACAGATACGCAGTATTTT; CDR3aa: CSASPASDATDTQYF
j_gene: TRBJ1-5; d_gene: NA; v_gene: TRBV6-1; abundance: NA; CDR3nt: TGTGCCAGCAGTGATCGCCGACTAGGTCAGCCCCAGCATTTT; CDR3aa: CASSDRRLGQPQHF
j_gene: TRBJ1-1; d_gene: NA; v_gene: TRBV19; abundance: NA; CDR3nt: TGTGCCAGTAGTATAACAGTGAACACTGAAGCTTTCTTT; CDR3aa: CASSITVNTEAFF
j_gene: TRBJ2-1; d_gene: TRBD1; v_gene: TRBV9; abundance: NA; CDR3nt: TGTGCCAGCAGCCTAGGACAGGGGAGTTACAATGAGCAGTTCTTC; CDR3aa: CASSLGQGSYNEQFF
j_gene: TRBJ2-3; d_gene: NA; v_gene: TRBV2; abundance: NA; CDR3nt: TGTGCCAGCAGTGATGGTGGGGGGGCCCCAGATACGCAGTATTTT; CDR3aa: CASSDGGGAPDTQYF
j_gene: TRBJ2-1; d_gene: TRBD2; v_gene: TRBV14; abundance: once; CDR3nt: TGTGCCAGCAGCCTCTCCGGGACTAGCCTGTTCTTC; CDR3aa: CASSLSGTSLFF
j_gene: TRBJ2-5; d_gene: TRBD1; v_gene: TRBV29-1; abundance: NA; CDR3nt: TGCAGCGCCCGGGACAGCCAAGAGACCCAGTACTTC; CDR3aa: CSARDSQETQYF
j_gene: TRBJ2-5; d_gene: NA; v_gene: TRBV4-3; abundance: NA; CDR3nt: TGCGCCAGCAGCCAAGGTGCCCGAGGAACCCAGTACTTC; CDR3aa: CASSQGARGTQYF
j_gene: TRBJ1-2; d_gene: NA; v_gene: TRBV19; abundance: NA; CDR3nt: TGTGCCAGTAAGAGGGCCGGTATCTATGGCTACACCTTC; CDR3aa: CASKRAGIYGYTF
j_gene: TRBJ1-5; d_gene: TRBD1; v_gene: TRBV2; abundance: NA; CDR3nt: TGTGCCAGCACCCGAGGGGGCCTGAGGGATCAGCCCCAGCATTTT; CDR3aa: CASTRGGLRDQPQHF
j_gene: TRBJ1-4; d_gene: TRBD1; v_gene: TRBV5-5; abundance: NA; CDR3nt: TGTGCCAGCAGCCTTGGGCGTCCAGGGGGAGGTGAAAAACTGTTTTTT; CDR3aa: CASSLGRPGGGEKLFF
j_gene: TRBJ2-1; d_gene: TRBD1; v_gene: TRBV4-3; abundance: NA; CDR3nt: TGCGCCAGCAGCCAACTAGGGGGCTCTGGCTCCTACAATGAGCAGTTCTTC; CDR3aa: CASSQLGGSGSYNEQFF
j_gene: TRBJ2-3; d_gene: TRBD2; v_gene: TRBV6-5; abundance: NA; CDR3nt: TGTGCCAGCGGTTACTTAGCGGGGGGGACAGATACGCAGTATTTT; CDR3aa: CASGYLAGGTDTQYF
j_gene: TRBJ2-7; d_gene: TRBD1; v_gene: TRBV5-1; abundance: NA; CDR3nt: TGCGCCAGCAGCTCCCTACCAGGGACAGACGAGCAGTACTTC; CDR3aa: CASSSLPGTDEQYF
j_gene: TRBJ1-5; d_gene: TRBD1; v_gene: TRBV5-1; abundance: NA; CDR3nt: TGCGCCAGCCAGACAGGGCCCAATCAGCCCCAGCATTTT; CDR3aa: CASQTGPNQPQHF
j_gene: TRBJ2-7; d_gene: TRBD2; v_gene: TRBV5-1; abundance: NA; CDR3nt: TGCGCCAGCAGCTTGGTCCAGCGGGGGGCCTCCTACGAGCAGTACTTC; CDR3aa: CASSLVQRGASYEQYF
j_gene: TRBJ2-1; d_gene: NA; v_gene: TRBV24-1; abundance: NA; CDR3nt: TGTGCCACCAGTTCGGACGGGGGGCTCTACAATGAGCAGTTCTTC; CDR3aa: CATSSDGGLYNEQFF
j_gene: TRBJ2-5; d_gene: NA; v_gene: TRBV18; abundance: NA; CDR3nt: TGTGCCAGCTCACCAGGAGGGACAGATAAAGAGACCCAGTACTTC; CDR3aa: CASSPGGTDKETQYF
j_gene: TRBJ2-5; d_gene: TRBD2; v_gene: TRBV18; abundance: NA; CDR3nt: TGTGCCAGCTCATCCCTACCGGGGGGGCTGCAAGAGACCCAGTACTTC; CDR3aa: CASSSLPGGLQETQYF
j_gene: TRBJ1-5; d_gene: NA; v_gene: TRBV19; abundance: NA; CDR3nt: TGTGCCAGTAGTATTGGGCAGCAGAATCAGCCCCAGCATTTT; CDR3aa: CASSIGQQNQPQHF
j_gene: TRBJ2-2; d_gene: TRBD2; v_gene: TRBV9; abundance: NA; CDR3nt: TGTGCCAGCAGCGTAGAGAGCGGGGGGACCCGGGAGCTGTTTTTT; CDR3aa: CASSVESGGTRELFF
j_gene: TRBJ1-2; d_gene: TRBD1; v_gene: TRBV6-1; abundance: NA; CDR3nt: TGTGCCAGCAGTGGACAGGGGATGGCTGTTAACTATGGCTACACCTTC; CDR3aa: CASSGQGMAVNYGYTF
j_gene: TRBJ2-6; d_gene: TRBD1; v_gene: TRBV6-2/TRBV6-3; abundance: once; CDR3nt: TGTGCCAGCAGTTCCGGACAGGGACCGGTCGCCGGGGCCAACGTCCTGACTTTC; CDR3aa: CASSSGQGPVAGANVLTF
j_gene: TRBJ2-2; d_gene: NA; v_gene: TRBV12-3/TRBV12-4; abundance: once; CDR3nt: TGTGCCAGCAGTTCTCACTCCGGGGAGCTGTTTTTT; CDR3aa: CASSSHSGELFF
j_gene: TRBJ2-3; d_gene: TRBD2; v_gene: TRBV6-2/TRBV6-3; abundance: NA; CDR3nt: TGTGCCAGCAGTCCCGTGCGGGGGGGATTAAGCACAGATACGCAGTATTTT; CDR3aa: CASSPVRGGLSTDTQYF
j_gene: TRBJ1-1; d_gene: NA; v_gene: TRBV5-1; abundance: NA; CDR3nt: TGCGCCAGCAGCTTGGGGACAGCTATGAACACTGAAGCTTTCTTT; CDR3aa: CASSLGTAMNTEAFF
j_gene: TRBJ1-3; d_gene: NA; v_gene: TRBV12-3/TRBV12-4; abundance: NA; CDR3nt: TGTGCCAGCAGTTTACTTCCTGGAAACACCATATATTTT; CDR3aa: CASSLLPGNTIYF
j_gene: TRBJ2-7; d_gene: TRBD1; v_gene: TRBV7-9; abundance: NA; CDR3nt: TGTGCCAGCAGCAATACAGGGGGCCCATCCTACGAGCAGTACTTC; CDR3aa: CASSNTGGPSYEQYF
j_gene: TRBJ1-2; d_gene: TRBD1; v_gene: TRBV4-1; abundance: NA; CDR3nt: TGCGCCAGCAGCCCAGGACAGGCTAACTATGGCTACACCTTC; CDR3aa: CASSPGQANYGYTF
j_gene: TRBJ2-5; d_gene: NA; v_gene: TRBV28; abundance: NA; CDR3nt: TGTGCCAGCAAGGGGGGGTTCGGAGAGACCCAGTACTTC; CDR3aa: CASKGGFGETQYF
j_gene: TRBJ1-1; d_gene: NA; v_gene: TRBV2; abundance: NA; CDR3nt: TGTGCCAGCAGTTTCGGGGAAGATTACCTCTCCTCCACTGAAGCTTTCTTT; CDR3aa: CASSFGEDYLSSTEAFF
j_gene: TRBJ2-5; d_gene: TRBD2; v_gene: TRBV11-3; abundance: NA; CDR3nt: TGTGCCAGCAGCTTAGGCGGGGGGCAAGAGACCCAGTACTTC; CDR3aa: CASSLGGGQETQYF
j_gene: TRBJ2-5; d_gene: NA; v_gene: TRBV11-3; abundance: NA; CDR3nt: TGTGCCAGCAGCTTAGATCGGGAGACCCAGTACTTC; CDR3aa: CASSLDRETQYF
j_gene: TRBJ1-1; d_gene: NA; v_gene: TRBV3-1/TRBV3-2; abundance: NA; CDR3nt: TGTGCCAGCAGCGGGGGGACTGAAGCTTTCTTT; CDR3aa: CASSGGTEAFF
j_gene: TRBJ1-5; d_gene: TRBD1; v_gene: TRBV5-1; abundance: once; CDR3nt: TGCGCCAGCAGCTTGCCCCGGGACAGGGGGCGCGATCAGCCCCAGCATTTT; CDR3aa: CASSLPRDRGRDQPQHF
j_gene: TRBJ1-4; d_gene: NA; v_gene: TRBV7-2; abundance: NA; CDR3nt: TGTGCCAGCAGCTTAAACGGGATGACTAATGAAAAACTGTTTTTT; CDR3aa: CASSLNGMTNEKLFF
j_gene: TRBJ2-1; d_gene: NA; v_gene: TRBV2; abundance: NA; CDR3nt: TGTGCCAGCAGTGCCCAGCGAGTGTATGAGCAGTTCTTC; CDR3aa: CASSAQRVYEQFF
j_gene: TRBJ2-3; d_gene: TRBD1; v_gene: TRBV27; abundance: few; CDR3nt: TGTGCCAGCAGACGGGACAGGATCAACACAGATACGCAGTATTTT; CDR3aa: CASRRDRINTDTQYF